These 26 T cell receptor beta chains came from one sample sequenced in a study of blood T cell repertoires in COVID-19. The assay was immunoSEQ multiplex PCR, and TCRdb's table has in-frame clones only and misses some. Counted here are roughly 200,000 clones, about 87% occurring once; the ten biggest clones make up 2.7%. The sequenced sample was peripheral blood. The receptors here all came from a man aged 40-49 years with active or convalescent COVID-19.

CDR3 DNA sequence: TGTGCCAGCAGGCGTAGCGGGGTCGACACCGGGGAGCTGTTTTTT. This gives the protein CASRRSGVDTGELFF. This chain joins TRBV3-1 (or the pseudogene TRBV3-2) and TRBJ2-2; 8 nucleotides line up with TRBD2. This CDR3 is built from 15 residues. With 6 bases clipped from V and 3 bases from J, the junction kept 6 bases outside the gene matches. Germline V gives CDR1 LGHDT, CDR2 YNNKEL (reference sequence).

The chain carries TRBV7-3 and TRBJ2-7; 12 bases map to TRBD2. J gave up 5 bases and V 8 bases, and 7 bases lay outside the gene matches. This CDR3 region has 14 residues. From germline, CDR1 is SGHTA and CDR2 FQGTGA. The CDR3 protein is CASHRTSGGNEQYF. In DNA form, the CDR3 reads TGTGCCAGCCATCGTACTAGCGGGGGGAACGAGCAGTACTTC.

This clone was detected a few times. V gene TRBV7-2 combines with J gene TRBJ2-2; 7 nucleotides align to TRBD1. CDR1 and CDR2 (germline): SGHTA, FQGNSA. CDR3 length equals 14 residues. V lost 10 bases and J lost 0; bases outside the gene matches: 5. The CDR3 loop is CAITGDPNTGELFF. The CDR3 DNA is TGTGCCATTACAGGGGACCCGAACACCGGGGAGCTGTTTTTT.

The V call is TRBV18, the J call TRBJ1-4; D is perhaps TRBD1 (6 bases). The V gene's germline CDR1 is KGHSH and CDR2 LQKENI. This CDR3 has 18 amino acids. Trimming left V 3 bases short and J 5 bases short, with 22 bases between. The CDR3 reads CASSPKGSGAAFNEKLFF. The CDR3 DNA sequence: TGTGCCAGCTCACCTAAGGGCTCAGGGGCGGCGTTCAATGAAAAACTGTTTTTT.

The chain recombines TRBV14 with TRBJ1-3; D unclear. V was clipped by 1 base and J by 2 bases, with 6 bases between them. CDR1 is SGHDN and CDR2 is FVKESK in the germline V gene. The CDR3 runs 14 residues. In DNA, the CDR3 is TGTGCCAGCAGCCAAGCGGTACCTGGAAACACCATATATTTT. Translating gives CASSQAVPGNTIYF.

The rearrangement uses TRBV7-8 and TRBJ1-2; D is uncertain. The CDR3 consists of 14 residues. The V gene lost 0 bases and the J gene lost 8 bases, with 13 bases spanning the gap. The germline gives CDR1 SGHVS, CDR2 FQNEAQ. The CDR3, as DNA: TGTGCCAGCAGCTTAGCCCAGCAGGCCCAGGGCTACACCTTC. This codes for CASSLAQQAQGYTF.

The chain couples TRBV27 to TRBJ2-7; weak D call: TRBD2 (5 bases). From germline, CDR1 is MNHEY and CDR2 SMNVEV (reference sequence). The CDR3 has 14 amino acids. Trimming shortened V by 6 bases and J by 3 bases, and 15 bases separated the two germline ends. The CDR3: CASSVLEGNYEQYF. The CDR3 region has the DNA TGTGCCAGCAGCGTCCTCGAGGGTAACTACGAGCAGTACTTC.

This rearrangement joins TRBV11-2 to TRBJ1-1, with TRBD1 matching over 7 bases. Germline V gene data show CDR1 as SGHAT and CDR2 as FQNNGV. This CDR3 region has 16 residues. J was trimmed by 3 bases and V by 5 bases; bases with no gene match: 12. CDR3 in amino acids: CASSRNPGQPYTEAFF. In DNA, the CDR3 is TGTGCCAGCAGCAGAAACCCGGGACAGCCATACACTGAAGCTTTCTTT.

This clone was observed a single time. The chain is built from TRBV5-4 and TRBJ2-1, with TRBD1 identical over 7 bases. This CDR3 contains 15 residues. Germline CDR1 SGHNT, CDR2 YYREEE (reference sequence). Trimming removed 0 bases from V and 11 bases from J; junction bases left unmatched: 11. This chain's CDR3 is CASSLDEGAADKQFF. CDR3 nucleotide sequence: TGTGCCAGCAGCTTGGATGAGGGGGCCGCTGACAAGCAGTTCTTC.

This sequence joins TRBV5-1 and TRBJ1-2; 8 positions agree with TRBD1. The CDR3 loop spans 20 amino acids. Germline CDR1 reads SGHRS; CDR2 reads YFSETQ. With V trimmed by 4 bases and J by 0 bases, 20 bases remained unmatched. This CDR3 reads CASSDLVKETSDRANYGYTF. The CDR3 DNA follows: TGCGCCAGCAGCGACCTCGTTAAGGAAACTTCGGACAGGGCTAACTATGGCTACACCTTC. Complete variable domain (other parts from reference TRBV5-1 and TRBJ1-2): KAGVTQTPRYLIKTRGQQVTLSCSPISGHRSVSWYQQTPGQGLQFLFEYFSETQRNKGNFPGRFSGRQFSNSRSEMNVSTLELGDSALYLCASSDLVKETSDRANYGYTFGSGTRLTVV.

J is TRBJ1-1 and V is TRBV5-5, with a weak D call TRBD1 (6 bases). Trimming shortened V by 5 bases and J by 4 bases, and 15 bases separated the two germline ends. Germline V CDR1 and CDR2: SGHKS, YYEKEE (reference sequence). This CDR3 spans 14 amino acids. In nucleotides, the CDR3 is TGTGCCAGCAGAATGGACAGAGCTATCACTGAAGCTTTCTTT. It yields the protein CASRMDRAITEAFF.

The chain carries TRBV3-1 (or the pseudogene TRBV3-2) and TRBJ1-2; 7 bases agree with TRBD1. The germline gives CDR1 LGHDT, CDR2 YNNKEL (reference sequence). V lost 1 base to trimming and J lost 4 bases; unmatched junction nucleotides: 3. CDR3 length equals 14 residues. The CDR3 here is CASSQVTGAYGYTF. The CDR3 DNA reads as TGTGCCAGCAGCCAAGTCACAGGGGCCTATGGCTACACCTTC.

This clone was recorded once. V gene TRBV2 combines with J gene TRBJ2-3; D call uncertain. Germline CDR1 SNHLY, CDR2 FYNNEI. The CDR3 loop spans 12 amino acids. Trimming cost V 5 bases and J 1 base, with 4 bases left between them. CDR3 protein: CASSRGTDTQYF. The CDR3 bases are TGTGCCAGCAGTCGTGGCACAGATACGCAGTATTTT.

The CDR3 coding sequence is TGCGCCAGCAGGGGGGGGGAAGGAGATACGCAGTATTTT. It codes for CASRGGEGDTQYF. The V and J genes are TRBV4-1 and TRBJ2-3; 7 nucleotides align to TRBD2. Per germline, CDR1 MGHRA and CDR2 YSYEKL. This CDR3 contains 13 residues. Trimming took 6 bases from V and 5 from J; bases not matched to a gene: 5.

The V call is TRBV5-1, the J call TRBJ1-2; 7 nucleotides align to TRBD1. CDR3 length: 14 residues. The germline V gene has CDR1 SGHRS and CDR2 YFSETQ. V was pared by 4 bases and J by 3 bases, with 6 bases of the junction left unmatched. The CDR3 sequence is CASSLTGVDYGYTF. The CDR3 DNA sequence: TGCGCCAGCAGCCTTACAGGGGTAGACTATGGCTACACCTTC.

This clone was picked up many times. The chain uses TRBV5-1 and TRBJ1-1; TRBD1 matches at 10 bases. This CDR3 spans 16 amino acids. V dropped 0 bases and J dropped 2; count of bases not matched to a gene: 4. Germline assignment: CDR1 SGHRS and CDR2 YFSETQ. The CDR3 bases are TGCGCCAGCAGCTTGGAACCGACAGGGGGCAACACTGAAGCTTTCTTT. Translation: CASSLEPTGGNTEAFF.

The V call is TRBV4-2, the J call TRBJ2-3, with 7 bases that match TRBD2. This CDR3 is built from 15 residues. V lost 0 bases, J lost 7 bases, and 7 bases stayed unmatched. CDR1 LGHNA and CDR2 YNFKEQ come from the germline V gene. The CDR3 spells CASSQDSLAANTQYF. DNA of the CDR3: TGTGCCAGCAGCCAAGATTCCCTAGCGGCAAATACGCAGTATTTT.

V is TRBV2 and J is TRBJ1-1; weak D call: TRBD1 (5 bases). Trimming took off 6 bases at V and 3 bases at J, with 8 bases between the two ends. This CDR3 region has 12 residues. The germline gives CDR1 SNHLY, CDR2 FYNNEI. CDR3 nucleotide sequence: TGTGCCAGCAGGGGGGGAGACACTGAAGCTTTCTTT. Translated: CASRGGDTEAFF.

The chain employs TRBV6-6 and TRBJ2-7; 8 bases line up with TRBD1. The V gene end was trimmed by 4 bases and the J gene end by 4 bases; junction bases not matched to a gene: 9. The germline CDR1 and CDR2 sequences are MNHNY and SVGAGI (reference sequence). This CDR3 comprises 15 residues. For the CDR3, the DNA is TGTGCCAGCAGTTGGTCCCCGGGACAGGAGTACGAGCAGTACTTC. It encodes CASSWSPGQEYEQYF.

This clone was detected once. This chain connects TRBV5-3 to TRBJ1-1, with D tentatively TRBD1 (6 bases). TRBV5-3 is placed among ORFs of uncertain function. The V gene lost 4 bases and the J gene lost 3 bases, with 13 bases spanning the gap. The CDR3 is 14 residues long. CDR3 in amino acids: CARSLQGRDTEAFF. Here the CDR3 DNA reads TGTGCCAGAAGCCTACAGGGTAGGGACACTGAAGCTTTCTTT.

The CDR3 DNA reads TGTGCCAGCAGTTCAGGGGGCGTAAGCGGCTACACCTTC. Encoded protein: CASSSGGVSGYTF. The rearrangement links TRBV6-5 to TRBJ1-2; TRBD1 aligns across 8 bases. This CDR3 contains 13 residues. Germline assignment: CDR1 MNHEY and CDR2 SVGAGI. J was trimmed by 8 bases and V by 4 bases; bases with no gene match: 6.

The rearrangement joins TRBV6-2 or TRBV6-3 to TRBJ1-3; TRBD1 aligns across 10 bases. After removal of 2 bases from V and 0 bases from J, the junction contained 10 bases not matched to a gene. The CDR3 covers 19 residues. Germline values: CDR1 MNHEY, CDR2 SVGEGT. The CDR3 is CASSYPRDRGQSSGNTIYF. The CDR3 nucleotides are TGTGCCAGCAGTTACCCCCGGGACAGGGGTCAGAGCTCTGGAAACACCATATATTTT.

The V and J genes are TRBV4-3 and TRBJ2-4; no reliable D call. CDR1 is LGHNA, CDR2 YSLEER, per germline. The CDR3 consists of 13 residues. The V end was cut by 0 bases, the J end by 5 bases, with 5 bases between. The CDR3 sequence is CASSQDLQNIQYF. CDR3 nucleotides: TGCGCCAGCAGCCAAGATCTTCAAAACATTCAGTACTTC.

The CDR3 nucleotides read TGTGCCAGCGTACAGGACTATGGCTACACCTTC. Amino acid sequence: CASVQDYGYTF. This rearrangement joins TRBV2 to TRBJ1-2; tentative D call: TRBD1 (5 bases). This CDR3 has 11 residues. V was cut by 8 bases and J by 3 bases, with 7 bases left in between. Germline V CDR1 and CDR2: SNHLY, FYNNEI.

The V and J genes are TRBV9 and TRBJ2-2; no definite D call. Germline CDR1 SGDLS, CDR2 YYNGEE. This CDR3 comprises 14 residues. Trimming left V 4 bases short and J 0 bases short, with 7 bases between. CDR3 bases: TGTGCCAGCAGCACAGAAGCGAACACCGGGGAGCTGTTTTTT. Translated: CASSTEANTGELFF.

The chain couples TRBV3-1 (or the pseudogene TRBV3-2) to TRBJ2-1, with D maybe TRBD1 (6 bases). Germline V gives CDR1 LGHDT, CDR2 YNNKEL (reference sequence). This CDR3 is built from 16 residues. The germline V and J ends were trimmed by 4 bases and 3 bases, with 16 bases remaining between them. CDR3 bases: TGTGCCAGCAGCCGAGAAGGGACAAACTACTACAATGAGCAGTTCTTC. Protein: CASSREGTNYYNEQFF.